Listed below are T cell receptor beta chains from one sample, sequenced in a study of response to subunit inactivated influenza vaccine. Each CDR3 protein is one row after TCRdb ran MiXCR on the RT-PCR reads. Here the sample spans fewer than 600,000 distinct CDR3 sequences, about 7.2% being singletons. The material sequenced was PBMCs from blood, taken roughly 24 months after vaccination. Receptors originate from a man aged 50 to 69 who received an inactivated influenza vaccine. Each CDR3 is given with its conserved first and last residue. The D gene is left open where the match is weak. Clone size is shown for a subset of rows, as once, few, many or a class of expanded clone.

TRBJ2-3 | - | TRBV9 | few | CASSKGLGDTQYF | TGTGCCAGCAGCAAGGGCCTCGGGGATACGCAGTATTTT
TRBJ2-7 | - | TRBV6-2/TRBV6-3 | - | CASSYSGGRRPHEQYF | TGTGCCAGCAGTTATTCCGGGGGCCGTCGACCCCACGAGCAGTACTTC
TRBJ2-1 | - | TRBV27 | many | CASSRLAESSYNEQFF | TGTGCCAGCAGCCGATTAGCGGAGAGCTCCTACAATGAGCAGTTCTTC
TRBJ1-5 | - | TRBV10-3 | - | CAIGEGHQPQHF | TGTGCCATCGGGGAGGGACATCAGCCCCAGCATTTT
TRBJ2-1 | - | TRBV10-3 | many | CAITPGQSSYNEQFF | TGTGCCATCACTCCGGGACAAAGCTCCTACAATGAGCAGTTCTTC
TRBJ2-7 | - | TRBV27 | many | CASSRLGLAYEQYF | TGTGCCAGCAGTAGACTCGGACTTGCCTACGAGCAGTACTTC
TRBJ1-6 | TRBD1 | TRBV27 | few | CASKRGTESYSPLHF | TGTGCCAGCAAGAGGGGGACAGAGAGTTATTCACCCCTCCACTTT
TRBJ2-3 | TRBD2 | TRBV10-3 | many | CAISESPSGSSTDTQYF | TGTGCCATCAGTGAGTCCCCTAGCGGGTCTAGCACAGATACGCAGTATTTT
TRBJ1-5 | - | TRBV10-3 | many | CATSSSNQPQHF | TGTGCCACGTCATCCAGCAATCAGCCCCAGCATTTT
TRBJ2-7 | - | TRBV20-1 | many | CSARRGYEQYF | TGCAGTGCTAGACGGGGATACGAGCAGTACTTC
TRBJ1-5 | TRBD1 | TRBV20-1 | many | CSASPRTGGHQPQHF | TGCAGTGCTAGCCCTCGGACAGGGGGCCATCAGCCCCAGCATTTT
TRBJ2-1 | - | TRBV5-1 | few | CASSLADFRVVEQFF | TGCGCCAGCAGCTTGGCAGATTTTCGGGTCGTTGAGCAGTTCTTC
TRBJ2-2 | - | TRBV20-1 | - | CSARVWRQGSRNTGELFF | TGCAGTGCTAGAGTGTGGCGGCAGGGGAGTCGAAACACCGGGGAGCTGTTTTTT
TRBJ1-5 | - | TRBV6-5 | - | CASSYSSPGGHSNQPQHF | TGTGCCAGCAGTTACTCCTCGCCGGGAGGCCATAGCAATCAGCCCCAGCATTTT
TRBJ2-2 | - | TRBV7-9 | many | CASSLPHTGELFF | TGTGCCAGCAGCTTACCCCACACCGGGGAGCTGTTTTTT
TRBJ2-7 | - | TRBV12-3/TRBV12-4 | many | CASSPYAPNEQYF | TGTGCCAGCAGCCCTTATGCCCCGAACGAGCAGTACTTC
TRBJ2-2 | - | TRBV12-3/TRBV12-4 | many | CASSLAPSGSNTGELFF | TGTGCCAGCAGTTTAGCGCCAAGCGGATCGAACACCGGGGAGCTGTTTTTT
TRBJ2-1 | - | TRBV7-2 | many | CASSFIANEQFF | TGTGCCAGCAGCTTTATAGCCAATGAGCAGTTCTTC
TRBJ2-2 | TRBD1 | TRBV4-2 | many | CASSQLFGQGALTGELFF | TGTGCCAGCAGCCAACTCTTTGGACAGGGGGCCCTCACCGGGGAGCTGTTTTTT
TRBJ2-5 | - | TRBV5-6 | - | CASSPRPGNEVETQYF | TGTGCCAGCAGCCCCAGACCAGGGAACGAGGTGGAGACCCAGTACTTC
TRBJ1-2 | - | TRBV6-5 | few | CASSYGHGANYGYTF | TGTGCCAGCAGTTATGGACACGGAGCTAACTATGGCTACACCTTC
TRBJ1-4 | - | TRBV20-1 | few | CSASREEKLFF | TGCAGTGCTAGTCGGGAGGAAAAACTGTTTTTT
TRBJ1-6 | - | TRBV27 | - | CASSFLAGPEKNSPLHF | TGTGCCAGCAGTTTCTTGGCAGGTCCCGAAAAGAATTCACCCCTCCACTTT
TRBJ2-7 | - | TRBV9 | - | CASSVGQNYEQYF | TGTGCCAGCAGCGTAGGGCAGAACTACGAGCAGTACTTC
TRBJ2-1 | TRBD2 | TRBV28 | - | CASSTPAGVGFNEQFF | TGTGCCAGCAGTACCCCAGCGGGAGTCGGATTCAATGAGCAGTTCTTC
TRBJ1-2 | - | TRBV29-1 | - | CSVWAGPYGYTF | TGCAGCGTTTGGGCAGGACCGTATGGCTACACCTTC
TRBJ1-2 | TRBD1 | TRBV12-3/TRBV12-4 | many | CASSLYSLRDSANYGYTF | TGTGCCAGCAGTCTTTACTCCCTTAGGGACAGCGCCAACTATGGCTACACCTTC